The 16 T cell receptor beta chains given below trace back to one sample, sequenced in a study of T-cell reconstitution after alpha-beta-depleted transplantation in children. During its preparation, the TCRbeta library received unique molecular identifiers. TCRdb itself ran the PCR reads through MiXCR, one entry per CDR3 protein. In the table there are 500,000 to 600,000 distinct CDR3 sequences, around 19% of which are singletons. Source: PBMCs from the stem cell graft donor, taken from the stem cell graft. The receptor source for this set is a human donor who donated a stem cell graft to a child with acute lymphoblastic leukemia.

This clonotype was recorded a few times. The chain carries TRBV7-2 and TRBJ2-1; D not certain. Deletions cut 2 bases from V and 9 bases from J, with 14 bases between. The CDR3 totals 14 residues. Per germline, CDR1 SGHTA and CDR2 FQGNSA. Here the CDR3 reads CASSLRAIFSEQFF. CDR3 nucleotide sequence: TGTGCCAGCAGCTTAAGAGCGATCTTTAGTGAGCAGTTCTTC.

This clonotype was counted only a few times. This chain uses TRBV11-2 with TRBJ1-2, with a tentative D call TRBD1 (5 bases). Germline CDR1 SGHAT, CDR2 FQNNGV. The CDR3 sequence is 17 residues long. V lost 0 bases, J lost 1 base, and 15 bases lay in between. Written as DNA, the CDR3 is TGTGCCAGCAGCTTAGAGCTTCTACAGGCCGTTAACTATGGCTACACCTTC. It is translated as CASSLELLQAVNYGYTF.

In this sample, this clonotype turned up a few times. The CDR3 DNA follows: TGTGCCAGCAGCTTAGTCAGCAACGAGCAGTACTTC. This encodes CASSLVSNEQYF. The chain carries TRBV7-9 and TRBJ2-7; D ambiguous. Germline V gene data show CDR1 as SEHNR and CDR2 as FQNEAQ (reference sequence). Deletions cut 1 base from V and 5 bases from J, with 6 bases between. The CDR3 has 12 residues.

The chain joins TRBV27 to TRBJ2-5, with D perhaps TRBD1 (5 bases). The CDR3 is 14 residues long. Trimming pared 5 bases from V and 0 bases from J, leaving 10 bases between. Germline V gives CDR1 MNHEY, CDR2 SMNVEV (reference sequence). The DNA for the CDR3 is TGTGCCAGCAGTGACAGTCTGAACCAAGAGACCCAGTACTTC. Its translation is CASSDSLNQETQYF.

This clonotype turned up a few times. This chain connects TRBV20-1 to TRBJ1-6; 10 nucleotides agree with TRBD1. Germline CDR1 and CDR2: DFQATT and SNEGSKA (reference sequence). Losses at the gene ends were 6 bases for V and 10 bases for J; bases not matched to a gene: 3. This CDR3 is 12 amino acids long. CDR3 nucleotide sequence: TGCAGTGCCGGGACAGGGGTCTCACCCCTCCACTTT. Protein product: CSAGTGVSPLHF.

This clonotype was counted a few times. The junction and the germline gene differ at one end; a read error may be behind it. CDR3 DNA sequence: TGTGCCAGCAGTTTTGCGGGAGGGCACTCCTTC. It codes for CASSFAGGHSF. The chain links TRBV12-3 or TRBV12-4 to TRBJ2-1; 9 bases align to TRBD2. The CDR3 consists of 11 residues.

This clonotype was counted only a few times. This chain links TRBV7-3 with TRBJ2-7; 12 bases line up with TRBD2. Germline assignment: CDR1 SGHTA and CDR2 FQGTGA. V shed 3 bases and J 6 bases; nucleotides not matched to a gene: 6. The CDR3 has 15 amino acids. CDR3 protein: CASSFGLAGRSEQYF. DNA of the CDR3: TGTGCCAGCAGCTTCGGACTAGCGGGACGTAGCGAGCAGTACTTC.

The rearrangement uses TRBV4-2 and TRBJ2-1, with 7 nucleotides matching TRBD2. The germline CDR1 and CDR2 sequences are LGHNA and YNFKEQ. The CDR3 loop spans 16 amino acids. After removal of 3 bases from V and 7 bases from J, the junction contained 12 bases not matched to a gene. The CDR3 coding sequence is TGTGCCAGCAGCCAGGAGTGGACTAGTCGAGGAAATGAGCAGTTCTTC. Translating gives CASSQEWTSRGNEQFF.

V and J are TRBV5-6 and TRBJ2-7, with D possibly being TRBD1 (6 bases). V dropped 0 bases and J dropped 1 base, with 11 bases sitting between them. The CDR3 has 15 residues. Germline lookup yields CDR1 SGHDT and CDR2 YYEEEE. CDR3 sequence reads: CASSLGRGNSYEQYF. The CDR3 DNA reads TGTGCCAGCAGCTTGGGCAGGGGAAATTCCTACGAGCAGTACTTC.

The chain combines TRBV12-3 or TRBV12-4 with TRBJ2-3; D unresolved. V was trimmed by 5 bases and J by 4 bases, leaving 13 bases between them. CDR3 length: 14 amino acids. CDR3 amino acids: CASSRLLYADTQYF. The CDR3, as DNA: TGTGCCAGCAGTCGCCTGTTATATGCAGATACGCAGTATTTT.

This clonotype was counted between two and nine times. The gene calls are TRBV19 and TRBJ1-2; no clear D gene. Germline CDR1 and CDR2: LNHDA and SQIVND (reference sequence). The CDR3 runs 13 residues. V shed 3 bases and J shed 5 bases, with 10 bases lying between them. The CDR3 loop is CASSIDLRYGYTF. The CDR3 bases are TGTGCCAGTAGTATCGACCTGAGGTATGGCTACACCTTC.

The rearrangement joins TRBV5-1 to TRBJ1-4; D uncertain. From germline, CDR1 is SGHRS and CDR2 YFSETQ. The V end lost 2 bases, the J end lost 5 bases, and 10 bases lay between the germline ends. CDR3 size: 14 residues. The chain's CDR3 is CASSFDGRNEKLFF. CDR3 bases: TGCGCCAGCAGCTTCGACGGTAGAAATGAAAAACTGTTTTTT.

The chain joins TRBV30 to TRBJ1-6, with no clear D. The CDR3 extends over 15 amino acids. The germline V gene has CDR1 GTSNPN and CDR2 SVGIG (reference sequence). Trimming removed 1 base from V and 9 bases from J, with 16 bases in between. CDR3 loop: CAWSGTVIPGSPLHF. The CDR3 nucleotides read TGTGCCTGGAGTGGGACGGTCATCCCTGGTTCACCCCTCCACTTT.

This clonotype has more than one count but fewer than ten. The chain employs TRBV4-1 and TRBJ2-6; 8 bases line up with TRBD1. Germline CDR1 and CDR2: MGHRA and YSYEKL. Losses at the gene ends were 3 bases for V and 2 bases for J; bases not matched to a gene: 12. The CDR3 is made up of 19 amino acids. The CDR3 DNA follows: TGCGCCAGCAGCCAGCTCCAGTCGACAGGGGAGGCTGGGGCCAACGTCCTGACTTTC. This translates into CASSQLQSTGEAGANVLTF.

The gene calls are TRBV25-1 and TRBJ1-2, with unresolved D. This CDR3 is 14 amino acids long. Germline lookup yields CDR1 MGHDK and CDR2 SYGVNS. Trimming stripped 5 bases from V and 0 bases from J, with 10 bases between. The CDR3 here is CASSYGLPNYGYTF. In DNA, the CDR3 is TGTGCCAGCAGTTACGGGTTACCTAACTATGGCTACACCTTC.

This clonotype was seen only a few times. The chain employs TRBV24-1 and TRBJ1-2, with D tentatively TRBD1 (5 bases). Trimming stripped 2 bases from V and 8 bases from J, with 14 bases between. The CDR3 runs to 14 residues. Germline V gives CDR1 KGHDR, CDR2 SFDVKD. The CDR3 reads CATSDSGTSGGYTF. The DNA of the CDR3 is TGTGCCACCAGTGATTCCGGGACTTCGGGCGGCTACACCTTC.